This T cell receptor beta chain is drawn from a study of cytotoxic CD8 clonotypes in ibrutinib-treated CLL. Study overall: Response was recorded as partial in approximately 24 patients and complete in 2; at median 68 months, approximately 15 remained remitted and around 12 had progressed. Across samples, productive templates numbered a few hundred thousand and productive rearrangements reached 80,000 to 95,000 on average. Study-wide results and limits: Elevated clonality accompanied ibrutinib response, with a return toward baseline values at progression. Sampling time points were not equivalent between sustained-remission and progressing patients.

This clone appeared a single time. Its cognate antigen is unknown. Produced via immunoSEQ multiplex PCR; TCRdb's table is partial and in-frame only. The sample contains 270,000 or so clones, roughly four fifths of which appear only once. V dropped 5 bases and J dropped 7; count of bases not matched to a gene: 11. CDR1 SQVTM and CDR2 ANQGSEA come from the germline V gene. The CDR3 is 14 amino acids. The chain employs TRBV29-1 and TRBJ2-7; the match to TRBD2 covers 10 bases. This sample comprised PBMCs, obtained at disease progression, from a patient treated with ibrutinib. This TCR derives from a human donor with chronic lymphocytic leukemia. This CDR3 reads CSVFLAGVMDEQYF. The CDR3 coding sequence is TGCAGCGTTTTCCTAGCGGGAGTTATGGATGAGCAGTACTTC.